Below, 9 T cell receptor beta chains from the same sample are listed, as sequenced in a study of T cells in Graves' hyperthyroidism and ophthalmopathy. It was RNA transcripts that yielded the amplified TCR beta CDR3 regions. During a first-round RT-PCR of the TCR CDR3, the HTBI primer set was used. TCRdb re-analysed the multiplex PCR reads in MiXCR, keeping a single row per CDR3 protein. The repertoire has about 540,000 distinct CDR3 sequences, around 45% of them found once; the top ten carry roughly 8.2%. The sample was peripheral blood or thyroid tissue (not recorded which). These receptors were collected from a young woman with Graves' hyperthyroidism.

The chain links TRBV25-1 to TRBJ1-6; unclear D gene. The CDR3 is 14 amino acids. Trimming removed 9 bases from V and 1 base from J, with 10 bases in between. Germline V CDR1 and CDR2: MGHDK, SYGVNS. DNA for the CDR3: TGTGCCAGTCTTTCGGGGTCCTATAATTCACCCCTCCACTTT. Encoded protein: CASLSGSYNSPLHF. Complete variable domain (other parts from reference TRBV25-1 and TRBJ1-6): EADIYQTPRYLVIGTGKKITLECSQTMGHDKMYWYQQDPGMELHLIHYSYGVNSTEKGDLSSESTVSRIRTEHFPLTLESARPSHTSQYLCASLSGSYNSPLHFGNGTRLTVT.

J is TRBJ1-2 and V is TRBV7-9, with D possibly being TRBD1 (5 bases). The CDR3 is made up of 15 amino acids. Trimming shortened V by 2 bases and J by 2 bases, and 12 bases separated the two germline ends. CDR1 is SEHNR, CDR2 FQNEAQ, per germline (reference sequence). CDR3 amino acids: CASSLPQGLNYGYTF. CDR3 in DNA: TGTGCCAGCAGCTTACCCCAGGGTCTAAACTATGGCTACACCTTC.

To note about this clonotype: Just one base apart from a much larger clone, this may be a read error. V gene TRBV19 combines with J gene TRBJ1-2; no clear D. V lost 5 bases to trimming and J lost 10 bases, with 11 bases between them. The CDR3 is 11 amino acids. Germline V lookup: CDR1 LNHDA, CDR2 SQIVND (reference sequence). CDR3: CASSVAMIYTF. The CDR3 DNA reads TGTGCCAGTAGTGTTGCAATGATCTACACCTTC.

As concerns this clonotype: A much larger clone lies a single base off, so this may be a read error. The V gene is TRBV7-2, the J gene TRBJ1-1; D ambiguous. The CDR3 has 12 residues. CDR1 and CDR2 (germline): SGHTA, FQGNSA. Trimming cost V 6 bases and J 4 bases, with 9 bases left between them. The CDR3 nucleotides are TGTGCCAGCAGTAGTGTGGGCACTGAAGCTTTCTTT. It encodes CASSSVGTEAFF.

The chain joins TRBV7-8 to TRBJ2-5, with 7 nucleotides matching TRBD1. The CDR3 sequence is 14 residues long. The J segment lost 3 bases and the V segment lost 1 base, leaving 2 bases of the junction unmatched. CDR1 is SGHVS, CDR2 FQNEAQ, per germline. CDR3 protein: CASSLVTGKETQYF. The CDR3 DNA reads TGTGCCAGCAGCTTAGTGACAGGGAAAGAGACCCAGTACTTC.

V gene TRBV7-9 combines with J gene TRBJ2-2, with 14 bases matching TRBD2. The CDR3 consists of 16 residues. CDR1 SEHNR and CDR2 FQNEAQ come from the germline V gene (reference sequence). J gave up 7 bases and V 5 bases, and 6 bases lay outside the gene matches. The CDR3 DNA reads TGTGCCAGCAGCCGGACTAGCGGGAGGCAAGGCGGGGAGCTGTTTTTT. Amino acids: CASSRTSGRQGGELFF. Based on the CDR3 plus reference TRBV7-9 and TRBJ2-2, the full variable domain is DTGVSQNPRHKITKRGQNVTFRCDPISEHNRLYWYRQTLGQGPEFLTYFQNEAQLEKSRLLSDRFSAERPKGSFSTLEIQRTEQGDSAMYLCASSRTSGRQGGELFFGEGSRLTVL.

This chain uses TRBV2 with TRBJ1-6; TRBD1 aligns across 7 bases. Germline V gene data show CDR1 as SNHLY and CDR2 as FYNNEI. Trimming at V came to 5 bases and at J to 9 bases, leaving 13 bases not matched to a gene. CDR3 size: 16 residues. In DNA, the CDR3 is TGTGCCAGCAGTTTCCTCTGGACAGGAACCTCTTCACCCCTCCACTTT. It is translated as CASSFLWTGTSSPLHF.

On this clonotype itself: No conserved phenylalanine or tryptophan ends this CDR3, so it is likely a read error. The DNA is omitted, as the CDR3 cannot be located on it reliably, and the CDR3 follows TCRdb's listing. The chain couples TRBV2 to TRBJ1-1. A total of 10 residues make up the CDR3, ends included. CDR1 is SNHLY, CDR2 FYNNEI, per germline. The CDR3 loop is CASSVERGNV.

CDR3 sequence reads: CASSSAGRRGTYEQYF. The CDR3 DNA reads as TGTGCCAGCAGCTCCGCCGGGAGGCGGGGAACCTACGAGCAGTACTTC. The chain is built from TRBV25-1 and TRBJ2-7; 7 bases map to TRBD2. V gave up 6 bases and J gave up 2 bases; unmatched junction bases: 13. The length of the CDR3 is 16 residues. In germline, CDR1 is MGHDK, CDR2 SYGVNS.